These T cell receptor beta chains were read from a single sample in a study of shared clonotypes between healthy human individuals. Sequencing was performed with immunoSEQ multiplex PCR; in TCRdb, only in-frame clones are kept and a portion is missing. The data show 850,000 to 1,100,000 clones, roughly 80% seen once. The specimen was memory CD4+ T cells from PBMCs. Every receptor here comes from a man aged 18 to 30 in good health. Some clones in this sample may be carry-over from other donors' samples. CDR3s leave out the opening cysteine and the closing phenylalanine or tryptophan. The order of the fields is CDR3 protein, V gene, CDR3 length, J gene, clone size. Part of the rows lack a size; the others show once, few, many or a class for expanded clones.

CDR3 protein: ASSQDRGLSNYGYT
V gene: TRBV4-3
CDR3 length: 14
J gene: TRBJ1-2
clone size: -

CDR3 protein: ASSDPRPPDRAYYGYT
V gene: TRBV6-4
CDR3 length: 16
J gene: TRBJ1-2
clone size: -

CDR3 protein: ASSLTSGTTYEQY
V gene: TRBV5-5
CDR3 length: 13
J gene: TRBJ2-7
clone size: -

CDR3 protein: ASSLVGVAGEPRRAEETQY
V gene: TRBV27
CDR3 length: 19
J gene: TRBJ2-5
clone size: few

CDR3 protein: ASSAQGGTGEQY
V gene: TRBV19
CDR3 length: 12
J gene: TRBJ2-7
clone size: -

CDR3 protein: ASSLSGTGDAEQF
V gene: TRBV7-3
CDR3 length: 13
J gene: TRBJ2-1
clone size: few

CDR3 protein: ASSAPGGSLGEQF
V gene: TRBV11-2
CDR3 length: 13
J gene: TRBJ2-1
clone size: -

CDR3 protein: ASSWSGDGYT
V gene: TRBV25-1
CDR3 length: 10
J gene: TRBJ1-2
clone size: -

CDR3 protein: ASSQGWRTEAF
V gene: TRBV9
CDR3 length: 11
J gene: TRBJ1-1
clone size: -

CDR3 protein: ASSLGIGNTIY
V gene: TRBV7-2
CDR3 length: 11
J gene: TRBJ1-3
clone size: -

CDR3 protein: ASRERDTWRGYT
V gene: TRBV28
CDR3 length: 12
J gene: TRBJ1-2
clone size: -

CDR3 protein: ASSTSGPVEETQY
V gene: TRBV5-1
CDR3 length: 13
J gene: TRBJ2-5
clone size: -

CDR3 protein: ASSYSTLAGVETQY
V gene: TRBV6-6
CDR3 length: 14
J gene: TRBJ2-5
clone size: -

CDR3 protein: ASSLAGIGELF
V gene: TRBV7-8
CDR3 length: 11
J gene: TRBJ2-2
clone size: many

CDR3 protein: ASSAVGEQY
V gene: TRBV9
CDR3 length: 9
J gene: TRBJ2-7
clone size: -

CDR3 protein: ASSPGRSSGNTIY
V gene: TRBV6-1
CDR3 length: 13
J gene: TRBJ1-3
clone size: -

CDR3 protein: ASSSGQGAATNEKLF
V gene: TRBV28
CDR3 length: 15
J gene: TRBJ1-4
clone size: once

CDR3 protein: ASSLTSSNEQF
V gene: TRBV6-6
CDR3 length: 11
J gene: TRBJ2-1
clone size: -

CDR3 protein: ASSTSVGDVETQY
V gene: TRBV7-3
CDR3 length: 13
J gene: TRBJ2-5
clone size: -

CDR3 protein: ASSLDSTGTPN
V gene: TRBV11-3
CDR3 length: 11
J gene: TRBJ1-3
clone size: -